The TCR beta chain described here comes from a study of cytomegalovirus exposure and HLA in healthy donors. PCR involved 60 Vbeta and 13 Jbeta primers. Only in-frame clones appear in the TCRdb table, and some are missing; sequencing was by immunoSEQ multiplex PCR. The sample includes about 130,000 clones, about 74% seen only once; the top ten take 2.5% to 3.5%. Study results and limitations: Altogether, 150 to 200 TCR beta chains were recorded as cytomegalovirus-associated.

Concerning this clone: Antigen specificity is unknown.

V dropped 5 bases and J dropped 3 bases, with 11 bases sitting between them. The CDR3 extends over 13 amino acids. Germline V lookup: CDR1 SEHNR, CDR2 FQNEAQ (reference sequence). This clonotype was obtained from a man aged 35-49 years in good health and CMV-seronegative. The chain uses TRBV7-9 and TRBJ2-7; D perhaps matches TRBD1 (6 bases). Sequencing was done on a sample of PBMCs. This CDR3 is CASSPDSNYEQYF. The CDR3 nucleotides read TGTGCCAGCAGCCCGGACAGCAACTACGAGCAGTACTTC.